A single sample gave rise to the 27 T cell receptor beta chains below, sequenced in a study of blood T cell repertoires in COVID-19. Clones were read by immunoSEQ multiplex PCR, and TCRdb kept only the in-frame ones, dropping some. Of 250,000 to 300,000 clones listed, around 86% are singletons. The sample consisted of PBMCs or T cells enriched from blood (not recorded which). The receptors originated from a man younger than 35 who had recovered from COVID-19.

V gene TRBV6-5 combines with J gene TRBJ2-1, with 8 positions matching TRBD2. CDR1 and CDR2 (germline): MNHEY, SVGAGI. V was pared by 5 bases and J by 2 bases, with 2 bases of the junction left unmatched. The CDR3 has 14 amino acids. The CDR3 region is CASSSGGPYNEQFF. The CDR3 nucleotides are TGTGCCAGCAGTAGCGGGGGTCCCTACAATGAGCAGTTCTTC.

This sequence joins TRBV28 and TRBJ1-2, with D unclear. Germline loops: CDR1 MDHEN, CDR2 SYDVKM. Trimming removed 2 bases at V and 6 bases at J, with 10 bases between. This CDR3 has 13 amino acids. The CDR3: CASSLPHIDGYTF. Here the CDR3 DNA reads TGTGCCAGCAGTTTACCACATATTGATGGCTACACCTTC.

This sequence joins TRBV18 and TRBJ1-3, with TRBD1 identical over 9 bases. Germline trimming cut 5 bases from V and 0 bases from J; bases unmatched to any gene: 11. The length of the CDR3 is 18 residues. Germline values: CDR1 KGHSH, CDR2 LQKENI. CDR3 sequence: CASSFSGQGPSSGNTIYF. CDR3 nucleotide sequence: TGTGCCAGCTCATTCTCGGGACAGGGCCCGAGCTCTGGAAACACCATATATTTT.

The chain uses TRBV5-6 and TRBJ2-2; the match to TRBD2 covers 9 bases. The J segment lost 3 bases and the V segment lost 0 bases, leaving 3 bases of the junction unmatched. From germline, CDR1 is SGHDT and CDR2 YYEEEE. The CDR3 is 16 residues long. CDR3 region: CASSLGLAGYTGELFF. CDR3 sequence (DNA): TGTGCCAGCAGCTTGGGTCTAGCGGGATACACCGGGGAGCTGTTTTTT.

The chain is built from TRBV15 and TRBJ1-5, with D hard to call. Germline CDR1 LNHNV, CDR2 YYDKDF (reference sequence). This CDR3 is 15 amino acids long. V lost 0 bases and J 2 bases, leaving 8 bases between the germline ends. The CDR3 here is CATSRDKAGNQPQHF. DNA of the CDR3: TGTGCCACCAGCAGAGATAAGGCGGGCAATCAGCCCCAGCATTTT.

The chain joins TRBV5-6 to TRBJ1-4; unclear D gene. The CDR3 covers 14 residues. The V end lost 4 bases, the J end lost 7 bases, and 14 bases lay between the germline ends. Per germline, CDR1 SGHDT and CDR2 YYEEEE. Here the CDR3 DNA reads TGTGCCAGCAGCCCGAACCCCGGGAGTGAAAAACTGTTTTTT. Translated, it gives CASSPNPGSEKLFF.

The chain employs TRBV25-1 and TRBJ2-7; D may be TRBD1 (6 bases). CDR3 length: 14 residues. V was trimmed by 2 bases and J by 0 bases, leaving 8 bases between them. In germline, CDR1 is MGHDK, CDR2 SYGVNS. For the CDR3, the DNA is TGTGCCAGCAGTGAAGGGGGCTTCTCCTACGAGCAGTACTTC. This sequence encodes CASSEGGFSYEQYF.

CDR3 in DNA: TGTGCCAGCAGAACCGACAGGGACCCCTACGAGCAGTACTTC. Protein product: CASRTDRDPYEQYF. The V call is TRBV28, the J call TRBJ2-7; 7 nucleotides match TRBD1. Germline V lookup: CDR1 MDHEN, CDR2 SYDVKM. This CDR3 has 14 residues. V shed 6 bases, J shed 2 bases, and the junction held 7 bases outside the gene matches.

V usage is TRBV5-6 and J usage is TRBJ1-5; 12 bases fit TRBD1. The CDR3 is 14 residues long. Germline V lookup: CDR1 SGHDT, CDR2 YYEEEE. Germline trimming cut 4 bases from V and 7 bases from J; bases unmatched to any gene: 3. DNA for the CDR3: TGTGCCAGCAGCATCGGGACAGGGGGCCAGCCCCAGCATTTT. Translating it yields CASSIGTGGQPQHF.

V gene TRBV7-2 combines with J gene TRBJ2-2, with a tentative D call TRBD2 (7 bases). The CDR3 runs 16 residues. Germline V lookup: CDR1 SGHTA, CDR2 FQGNSA. The ends were cut back, 1 base at V and 7 bases at J, with 16 bases in the middle. CDR3 amino acids: CASSLVGGPRFGELFF. Written as DNA, the CDR3 is TGTGCCAGCAGCTTAGTGGGGGGGCCCCGTTTCGGGGAGCTGTTTTTT.

The rearrangement links TRBV14 to TRBJ1-1, with 7 positions matching TRBD1. In germline, CDR1 is SGHDN, CDR2 FVKESK. The CDR3 has 16 amino acids. With V trimmed by 2 bases and J by 1 base, 7 bases remained unmatched. The CDR3 DNA is TGTGCCAGCAGCCAAAGACAGGGCGCTACGAACACTGAAGCTTTCTTT. This sequence encodes CASSQRQGATNTEAFF.

This chain joins TRBV5-1 and TRBJ2-6; TRBD1 is a possible D gene (5 bases). V dropped 6 bases and J dropped 0 bases, with 7 bases sitting between them. This CDR3 is built from 14 residues. Germline values: CDR1 SGHRS, CDR2 YFSETQ. CDR3 DNA sequence: TGCGCCAGCATAGACAGCTCTGGGGCCAACGTCCTGACTTTC. It codes for CASIDSSGANVLTF.

The rearrangement links TRBV5-5 to TRBJ1-2, with 10 positions matching TRBD1. Trimming removed 1 base from V and 8 bases from J; junction bases left unmatched: 8. Germline lookup yields CDR1 SGHKS and CDR2 YYEKEE (reference sequence). The CDR3 totals 15 residues. The CDR3 nucleotides read TGTGCCAGCAGCTTGCTCGACAGGGGGCTGATCGGCTACACCTTC. Encoded protein: CASSLLDRGLIGYTF.

The chain combines TRBV4-1 with TRBJ2-7; D not certain. V gave up 4 bases and J gave up 4 bases, with 11 bases separating them. The CDR3 extends over 13 amino acids. CDR1 and CDR2 from the germline V gene are MGHRA and YSYEKL. The CDR3 DNA follows: TGCGCCAGCAGCCGTCAAGAGGTGTACGAGCAGTACTTC. Amino acids: CASSRQEVYEQYF.

J is TRBJ1-6 and V is TRBV6-5, with D tentatively TRBD1 (5 bases). The CDR3 spans 15 residues. The V end was cut by 4 bases, the J end by 2 bases, with 9 bases between. From germline, CDR1 is MNHEY and CDR2 SVGAGI. CDR3 region: CASSFRETYNSPLHF. For the CDR3, the DNA is TGTGCCAGCAGTTTCAGGGAAACCTATAATTCACCCCTCCACTTT.

This sequence joins TRBV14 and TRBJ2-7; the D gene is possibly TRBD1 (5 bases). Germline V CDR1 and CDR2: SGHDN, FVKESK. The CDR3 length is 14 residues. The germline V and J ends were trimmed by 2 bases and 4 bases, with 12 bases remaining between them. The CDR3 DNA follows: TGTGCCAGCAGCCAACAGGGTAACAGTTACGAGCAGTACTTC. Protein sequence: CASSQQGNSYEQYF.

This chain links TRBV29-1 with TRBJ2-1, with D tentatively TRBD1 (6 bases). CDR3 size: 13 residues. The germline CDR1 and CDR2 sequences are SQVTM and ANQGSEA. V was trimmed by 7 bases and J by 5 bases, leaving 15 bases between them. This chain's CDR3 is CSGVENRDNEQFF. CDR3 nucleotides: TGCAGCGGTGTTGAGAACAGGGACAATGAGCAGTTCTTC.

This chain links TRBV28 with TRBJ1-2; 7 nucleotides match TRBD1. Germline CDR1 reads MDHEN; CDR2 reads SYDVKM. CDR3 length: 13 residues. The V gene end was trimmed by 6 bases and the J gene end by 4 bases; junction bases not matched to a gene: 5. The CDR3: CASRRQGAYGYTF. CDR3 coding DNA: TGTGCCAGCAGGCGACAGGGTGCCTATGGCTACACCTTC.

The rearrangement links TRBV5-1 to TRBJ2-3; a weak D match, TRBD2 (6 bases). Trimming pared 0 bases from V and 6 bases from J, leaving 14 bases between. This CDR3 region has 15 residues. Germline V gene sequence: CDR1 SGHRS, CDR2 YFSETQ. The CDR3 nucleotides are TGCGCCAGCAGCTTGGGAGTGCCGGAGGGCGATACGCAGTATTTT. This translates into CASSLGVPEGDTQYF. Full variable domain (remainder filled in from reference TRBV5-1 and TRBJ2-3): KAGVTQTPRYLIKTRGQQVTLSCSPISGHRSVSWYQQTPGQGLQFLFEYFSETQRNKGNFPGRFSGRQFSNSRSEMNVSTLELGDSALYLCASSLGVPEGDTQYFGPGTRLTVL.

The chain carries TRBV6-5 and TRBJ1-4; 10 bases match TRBD1. The CDR3 loop spans 14 amino acids. Looked up from germline, CDR1 is MNHEY and CDR2 is SVGAGI. Unmatched junction bases numbered 2, after V lost 6 bases and J lost 4 bases. Written as DNA, the CDR3 is TGTGCCAGCAGACGGACAGGGGGTAATGAAAAACTGTTTTTT. Translated, it gives CASRRTGGNEKLFF.

V is TRBV3-1 (or the pseudogene TRBV3-2) and J is TRBJ2-1; tentatively, D is TRBD2 (7 bases). The CDR3 is made up of 15 amino acids. Germline CDR1 and CDR2: LGHDT and YNNKEL (reference sequence). Trimming removed 5 bases from V and 5 bases from J, with 16 bases in between. This CDR3 reads CASSVRGGLDNEQFF. CDR3 DNA: TGTGCCAGCAGCGTAAGGGGGGGCCTTGACAATGAGCAGTTCTTC.

The chain recombines TRBV4-1 with TRBJ2-2; D ambiguous. Germline CDR1 and CDR2: MGHRA and YSYEKL. V was cut by 2 bases and J by 8 bases, with 9 bases left in between. There are 13 residues in the CDR3. CDR3 nucleotide sequence: TGCGCCAGCAGCCAATTGAGTGCGGGGGAGCTGTTTTTT. Translated, it gives CASSQLSAGELFF.

This sequence joins TRBV4-2 and TRBJ2-7; 10 bases agree with TRBD2. The CDR3 runs 15 residues. Germline-derived CDR1 and CDR2 are LGHNA and YNFKEQ. The V gene end was trimmed by 4 bases and the J gene end by 4 bases; junction bases not matched to a gene: 7. The CDR3 spells CASSRKREGAYEQYF. Here the CDR3 DNA reads TGTGCCAGCAGCCGAAAGCGGGAGGGTGCTTACGAGCAGTACTTC.

V usage is TRBV24-1 and J usage is TRBJ2-5, with D tentatively TRBD1 (5 bases). Trimming took off 3 bases at V and 1 base at J, with 5 bases between the two ends. Per germline, CDR1 KGHDR and CDR2 SFDVKD. This CDR3 is 13 amino acids long. CDR3 residues: CATSDGAQETQYF. DNA of the CDR3: TGTGCCACCAGTGATGGGGCCCAAGAGACCCAGTACTTC.

J is TRBJ1-6 and V is TRBV5-1, with D perhaps TRBD1 (5 bases). The germline CDR1 and CDR2 sequences are SGHRS and YFSETQ. The CDR3 sequence is 14 residues long. V was trimmed by 4 bases and J by 8 bases, leaving 13 bases between them. CDR3 DNA: TGCGCCAGCAGCCCGGGGGGACTCGATTCACCCCTCCACTTT. Translation: CASSPGGLDSPLHF.

V usage is TRBV27 and J usage is TRBJ2-7; tentatively, D is TRBD1 (5 bases). V was cut by 0 bases and J by 5 bases, with 14 bases left in between. CDR3 length equals 15 residues. Germline CDR1 and CDR2: MNHEY and SMNVEV (reference sequence). The CDR3 region is CASSLSGAGSHEQYF. DNA for the CDR3: TGTGCCAGCAGTTTATCCGGAGCAGGGTCCCACGAGCAGTACTTC.

This chain links TRBV19 with TRBJ1-2; weak D call: TRBD1 (5 bases). CDR1 is LNHDA, CDR2 SQIVND, per germline (reference sequence). V lost 5 bases to trimming and J lost 5 bases, with 21 bases between them. The CDR3 spans 16 residues. The CDR3: CASSSPLLVGGYGYTF. CDR3 coding DNA: TGTGCCAGTAGTTCCCCGCTGCTGGTCGGGGGGTATGGCTACACCTTC. The full variable domain, rest sourced from reference TRBV19 and TRBJ1-2, is DGGITQSPKYLFRKEGQNVTLSCEQNLNHDAMYWYRQDPGQGLRLIYYSQIVNDFQKGDIAEGYSVSREKKESFPLTVTSAQKNPTAFYLCASSSPLLVGGYGYTFGSGTRLTVV.